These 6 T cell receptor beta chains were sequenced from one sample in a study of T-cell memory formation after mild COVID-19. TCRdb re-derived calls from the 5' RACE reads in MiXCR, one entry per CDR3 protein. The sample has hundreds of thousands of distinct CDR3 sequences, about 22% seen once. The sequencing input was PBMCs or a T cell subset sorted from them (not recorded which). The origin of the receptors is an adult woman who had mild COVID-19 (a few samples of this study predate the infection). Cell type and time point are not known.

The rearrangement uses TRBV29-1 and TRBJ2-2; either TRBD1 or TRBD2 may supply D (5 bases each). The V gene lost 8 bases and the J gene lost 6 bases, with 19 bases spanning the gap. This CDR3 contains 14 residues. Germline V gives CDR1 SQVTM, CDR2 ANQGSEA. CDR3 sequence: CSFGAGGRPGELFF. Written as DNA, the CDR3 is TGCAGCTTTGGGGCTGGGGGTAGGCCCGGGGAGCTGTTTTTT.

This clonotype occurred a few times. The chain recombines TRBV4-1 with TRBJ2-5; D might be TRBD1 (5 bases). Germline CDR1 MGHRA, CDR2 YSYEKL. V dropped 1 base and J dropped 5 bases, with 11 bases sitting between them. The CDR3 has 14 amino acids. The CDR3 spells CASSQVLKGETQYF. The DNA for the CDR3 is TGCGCCAGCAGCCAAGTCCTGAAGGGGGAGACCCAGTACTTC.

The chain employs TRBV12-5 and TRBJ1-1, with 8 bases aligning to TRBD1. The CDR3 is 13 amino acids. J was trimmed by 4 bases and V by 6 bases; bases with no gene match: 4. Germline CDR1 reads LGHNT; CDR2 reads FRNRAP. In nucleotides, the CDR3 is TGTGCTAGTGGGACAACAGGGGGCACTGAAGCTTTCTTT. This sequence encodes CASGTTGGTEAFF.

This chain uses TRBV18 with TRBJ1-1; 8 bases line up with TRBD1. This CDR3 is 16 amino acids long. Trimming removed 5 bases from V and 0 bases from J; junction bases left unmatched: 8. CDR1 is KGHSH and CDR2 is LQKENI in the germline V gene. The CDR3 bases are TGTGCCAGCTCAACATCCCGACAGGGGCTGAACACTGAAGCTTTCTTT. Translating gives CASSTSRQGLNTEAFF.

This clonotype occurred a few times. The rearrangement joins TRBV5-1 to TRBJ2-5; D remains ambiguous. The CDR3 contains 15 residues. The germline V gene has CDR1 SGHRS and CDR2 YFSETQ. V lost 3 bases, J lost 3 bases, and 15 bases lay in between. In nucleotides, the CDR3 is TGCGCCAGCAGCTCCAACCACCGGTTGGAAGAGACCCAGTACTTC. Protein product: CASSSNHRLEETQYF.

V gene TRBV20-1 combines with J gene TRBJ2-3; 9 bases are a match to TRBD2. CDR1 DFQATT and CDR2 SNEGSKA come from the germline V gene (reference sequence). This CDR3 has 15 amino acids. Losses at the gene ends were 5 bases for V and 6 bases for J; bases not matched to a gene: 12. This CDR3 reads CSALPLAGNGDTQYF. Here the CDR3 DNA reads TGCAGTGCTCTTCCTCTAGCGGGGAACGGGGATACGCAGTATTTT.